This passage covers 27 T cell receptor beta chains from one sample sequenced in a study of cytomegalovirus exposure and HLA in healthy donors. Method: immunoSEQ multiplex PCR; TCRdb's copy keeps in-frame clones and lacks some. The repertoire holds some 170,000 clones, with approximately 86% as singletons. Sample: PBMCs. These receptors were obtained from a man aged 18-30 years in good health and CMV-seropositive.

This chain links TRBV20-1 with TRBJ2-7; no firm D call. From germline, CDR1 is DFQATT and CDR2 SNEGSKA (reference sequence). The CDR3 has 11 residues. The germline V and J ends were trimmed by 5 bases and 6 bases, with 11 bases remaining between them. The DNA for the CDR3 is TGCAGTGCTCCCCACCTCGGCGAGCAGTACTTC. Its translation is CSAPHLGEQYF.

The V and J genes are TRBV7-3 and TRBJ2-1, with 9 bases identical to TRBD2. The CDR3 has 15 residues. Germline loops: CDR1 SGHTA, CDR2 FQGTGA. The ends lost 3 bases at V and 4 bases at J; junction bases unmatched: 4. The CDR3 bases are TGTGCCAGCAGCTTTAGCGGGAGCGTTTACAATGAGCAGTTCTTC. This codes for CASSFSGSVYNEQFF.

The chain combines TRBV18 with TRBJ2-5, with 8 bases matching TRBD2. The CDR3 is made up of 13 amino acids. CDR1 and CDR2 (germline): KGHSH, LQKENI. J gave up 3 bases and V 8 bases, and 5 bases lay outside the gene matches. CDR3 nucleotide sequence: TGTGCCAGCCGCCCGGGGGGGGAAGAGACCCAGTACTTC. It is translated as CASRPGGEETQYF.

CDR3 amino acids: CASSPGAGGYNEQFF. CDR3 sequence (DNA): TGTGCTAGCTCGCCCGGGGCAGGGGGCTACAATGAGCAGTTCTTC. The rearrangement uses TRBV7-7 and TRBJ2-1, with TRBD1 matching 7 bases. Looked up from germline, CDR1 is SSHAT and CDR2 is FNYEAQ (reference sequence). This CDR3 has 15 residues.

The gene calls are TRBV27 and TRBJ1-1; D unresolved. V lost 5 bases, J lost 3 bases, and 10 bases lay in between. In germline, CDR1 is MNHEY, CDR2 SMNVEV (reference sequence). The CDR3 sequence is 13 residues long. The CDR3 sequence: CASSLWEDTEAFF. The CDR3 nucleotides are TGTGCCAGCAGTCTCTGGGAGGACACTGAAGCTTTCTTT.

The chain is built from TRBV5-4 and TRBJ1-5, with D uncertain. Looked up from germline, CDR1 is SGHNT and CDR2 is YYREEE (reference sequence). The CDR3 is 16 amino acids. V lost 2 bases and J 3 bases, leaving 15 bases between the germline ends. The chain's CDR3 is CASSLGGPGSNQPQHF. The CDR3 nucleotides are TGTGCCAGCAGCTTAGGAGGGCCAGGTTCCAATCAGCCCCAGCATTTT.

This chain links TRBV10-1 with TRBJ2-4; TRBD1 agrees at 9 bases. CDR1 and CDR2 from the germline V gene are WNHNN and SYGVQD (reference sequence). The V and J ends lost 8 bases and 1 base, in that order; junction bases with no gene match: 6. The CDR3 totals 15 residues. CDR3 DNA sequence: TGCGCCAGCGTGGGACAGGGTTGGGCCAAAAACATTCAGTACTTC. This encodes CASVGQGWAKNIQYF.

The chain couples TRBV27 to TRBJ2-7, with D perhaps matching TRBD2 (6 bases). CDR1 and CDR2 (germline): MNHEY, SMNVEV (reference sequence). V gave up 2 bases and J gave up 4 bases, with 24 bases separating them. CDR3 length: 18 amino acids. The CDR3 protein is CASSLDLRGGLKFYEQYF. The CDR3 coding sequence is TGTGCCAGCAGTTTAGACCTTCGGGGAGGCCTAAAGTTTTACGAGCAGTACTTC.

This CDR3 is CASSLSQGTEAFF. CDR3 nucleotide sequence: TGTGCCAGCAGCTTATCACAGGGGACTGAAGCTTTCTTT. This rearrangement joins TRBV5-4 to TRBJ1-1; 7 bases are a match to TRBD1. The CDR3 is 13 amino acids. The V and J ends lost 2 bases and 5 bases, in that order; junction bases with no gene match: 3. Looked up from germline, CDR1 is SGHNT and CDR2 is YYREEE (reference sequence).

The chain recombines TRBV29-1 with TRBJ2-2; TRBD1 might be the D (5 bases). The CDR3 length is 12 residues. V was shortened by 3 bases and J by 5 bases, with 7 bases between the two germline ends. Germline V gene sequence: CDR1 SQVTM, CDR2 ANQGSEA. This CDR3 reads CSVDKGTGELFF. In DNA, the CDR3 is TGCAGCGTTGATAAGGGGACCGGGGAGCTGTTTTTT.

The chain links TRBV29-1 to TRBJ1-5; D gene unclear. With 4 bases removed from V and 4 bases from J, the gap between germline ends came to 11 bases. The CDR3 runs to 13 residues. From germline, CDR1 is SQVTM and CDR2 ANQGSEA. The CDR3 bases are TGCAGCGTTGTATCGGGGAGAAATCAGCCCCAGCATTTT. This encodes CSVVSGRNQPQHF.

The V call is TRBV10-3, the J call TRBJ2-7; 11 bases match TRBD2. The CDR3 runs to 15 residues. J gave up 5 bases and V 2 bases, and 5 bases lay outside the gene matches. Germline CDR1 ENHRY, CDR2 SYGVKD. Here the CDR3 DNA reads TGTGCCATCAGTGAGATAGCGGGAGGGCCGGACGAGCAGTACTTC. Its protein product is CAISEIAGGPDEQYF.

The CDR3 bases are TGTGCCAGCAGCCAAGATTCGTCGGGGTACTATGAAAAACTGTTTTTT. This sequence encodes CASSQDSSGYYEKLFF. The J gene is TRBJ1-4, the V gene TRBV14, with D hard to call. V gave up 0 bases and J gave up 6 bases, with 14 bases separating them. CDR3 length equals 16 residues. Germline loops: CDR1 SGHDN, CDR2 FVKESK. The whole variable domain, filled in from reference TRBV14 and TRBJ1-4, reads EAGVTQFPSHSVIEKGQTVTLRCDPISGHDNLYWYRRVMGKEIKFLLHFVKESKQDESGMPNNRFLAERTGGTYSTLKVQPAELEDSGVYFCASSQDSSGYYEKLFFGSGTQLSVL.

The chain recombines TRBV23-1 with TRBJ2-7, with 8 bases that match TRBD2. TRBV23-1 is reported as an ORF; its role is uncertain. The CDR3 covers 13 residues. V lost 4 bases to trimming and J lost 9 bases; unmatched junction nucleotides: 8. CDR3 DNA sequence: TGCGCCAGCAGTCGGAACGGGGGGGCAGCGCAGTACTTC. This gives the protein CASSRNGGAAQYF.

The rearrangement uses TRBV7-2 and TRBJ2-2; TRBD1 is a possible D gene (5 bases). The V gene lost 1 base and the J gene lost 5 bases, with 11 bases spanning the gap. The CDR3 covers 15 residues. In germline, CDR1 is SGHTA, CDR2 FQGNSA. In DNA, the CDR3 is TGTGCCAGCAGCTTAGAACCAAGGGGAACCGGGGAGCTGTTTTTT. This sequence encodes CASSLEPRGTGELFF.

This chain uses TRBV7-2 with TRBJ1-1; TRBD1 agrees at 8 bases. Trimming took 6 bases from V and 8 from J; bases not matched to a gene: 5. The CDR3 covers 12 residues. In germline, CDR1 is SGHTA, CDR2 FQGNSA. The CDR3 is CASSPGTGEAFF. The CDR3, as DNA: TGTGCCAGCAGTCCCGGGACAGGAGAAGCTTTCTTT. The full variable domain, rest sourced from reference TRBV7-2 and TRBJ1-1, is GAGVSQSPSNKVTEKGKDVELRCDPISGHTALYWYRQSLGQGLEFLIYFQGNSAPDKSGLPSDRFSAERTGGSVSTLTIQRTQQEDSAVYLCASSPGTGEAFFGQGTRLTVV.

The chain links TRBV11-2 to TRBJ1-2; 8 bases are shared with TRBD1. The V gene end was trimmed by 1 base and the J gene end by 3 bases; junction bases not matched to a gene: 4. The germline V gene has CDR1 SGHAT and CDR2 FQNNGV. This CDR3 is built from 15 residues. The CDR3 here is CASSLGVRGHYGYTF. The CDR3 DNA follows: TGTGCCAGCAGCTTAGGTGTCAGGGGGCACTATGGCTACACCTTC.

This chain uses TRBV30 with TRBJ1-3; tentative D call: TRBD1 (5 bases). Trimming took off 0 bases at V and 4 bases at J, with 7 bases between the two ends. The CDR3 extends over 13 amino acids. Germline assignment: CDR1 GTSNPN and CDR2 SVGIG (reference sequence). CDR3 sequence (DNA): TGTGCCTGGAGTGTAGCAGGGGGAAACACCATATATTTT. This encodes CAWSVAGGNTIYF. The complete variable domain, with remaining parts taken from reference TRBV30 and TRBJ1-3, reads SQTIHQWPATLVQPVGSPLSLECTVEGTSNPNLYWYRQAAGRGLQLLFYSVGIGQISSEVPQNLSASRPQDRQFILSSKKLLLSDSGFYLCAWSVAGGNTIYFGEGSWLTVV.

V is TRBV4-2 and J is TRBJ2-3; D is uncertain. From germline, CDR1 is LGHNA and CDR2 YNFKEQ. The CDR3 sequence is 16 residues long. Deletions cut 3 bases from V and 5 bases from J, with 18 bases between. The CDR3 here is CASSHPRRQREDTQYF. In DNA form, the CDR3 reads TGTGCCAGCAGCCACCCCCGGCGGCAGAGAGAAGATACGCAGTATTTT.

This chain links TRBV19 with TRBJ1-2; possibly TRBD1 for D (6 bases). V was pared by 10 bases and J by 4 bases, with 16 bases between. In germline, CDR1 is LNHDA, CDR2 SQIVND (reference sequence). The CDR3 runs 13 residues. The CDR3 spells CATLPGTIYGYTF. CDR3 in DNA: TGTGCCACCTTGCCAGGGACAATCTATGGCTACACCTTC.

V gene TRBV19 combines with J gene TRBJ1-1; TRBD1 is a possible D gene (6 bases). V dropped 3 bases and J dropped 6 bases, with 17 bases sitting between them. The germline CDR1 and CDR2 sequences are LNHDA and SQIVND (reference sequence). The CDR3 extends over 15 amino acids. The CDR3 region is CASSISGERLPEAFF. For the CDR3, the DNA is TGTGCCAGTAGTATTTCAGGGGAGCGGCTCCCTGAAGCTTTCTTT.

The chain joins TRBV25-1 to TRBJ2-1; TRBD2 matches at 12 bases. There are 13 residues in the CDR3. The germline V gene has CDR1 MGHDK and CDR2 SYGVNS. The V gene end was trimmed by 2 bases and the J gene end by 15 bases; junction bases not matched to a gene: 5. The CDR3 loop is CASSEARLAGVFF. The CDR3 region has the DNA TGTGCCAGCAGTGAAGCGAGACTAGCGGGAGTGTTCTTC.

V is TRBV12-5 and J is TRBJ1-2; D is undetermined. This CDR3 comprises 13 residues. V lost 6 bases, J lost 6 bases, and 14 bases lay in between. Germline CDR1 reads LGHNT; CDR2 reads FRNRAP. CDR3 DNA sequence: TGTGCTAGTGGCCCGGACTCAGAGAATGGCTACACCTTC. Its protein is CASGPDSENGYTF. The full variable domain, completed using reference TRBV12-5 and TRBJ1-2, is DARVTQTPRHKVTEMGQEVTMRCQPILGHNTVFWYRQTMMQGLELLAYFRNRAPLDDSGMPKDRFSAEMPDATLATLKIQPSEPRDSAVYFCASGPDSENGYTFGSGTRLTVV.

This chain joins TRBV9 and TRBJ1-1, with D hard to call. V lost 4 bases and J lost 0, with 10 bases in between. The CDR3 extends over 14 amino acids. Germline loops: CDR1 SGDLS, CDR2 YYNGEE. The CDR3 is CASSPYGVNTEAFF. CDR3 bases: TGTGCCAGCAGCCCTTACGGGGTGAACACTGAAGCTTTCTTT.

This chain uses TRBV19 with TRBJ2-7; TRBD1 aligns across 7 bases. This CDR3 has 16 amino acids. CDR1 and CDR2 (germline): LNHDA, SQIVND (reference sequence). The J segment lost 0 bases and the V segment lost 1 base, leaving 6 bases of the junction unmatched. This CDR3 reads CASSIGDSLLSYEQYF. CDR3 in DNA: TGTGCCAGTAGTATAGGGGACAGTTTACTCTCCTACGAGCAGTACTTC.

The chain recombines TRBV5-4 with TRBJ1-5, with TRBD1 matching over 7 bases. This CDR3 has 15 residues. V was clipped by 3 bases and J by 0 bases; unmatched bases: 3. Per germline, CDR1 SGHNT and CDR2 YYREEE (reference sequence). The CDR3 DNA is TGTGCCAGCAGCTCGGGACAGTATAGCAATCAGCCCCAGCATTTT. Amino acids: CASSSGQYSNQPQHF.

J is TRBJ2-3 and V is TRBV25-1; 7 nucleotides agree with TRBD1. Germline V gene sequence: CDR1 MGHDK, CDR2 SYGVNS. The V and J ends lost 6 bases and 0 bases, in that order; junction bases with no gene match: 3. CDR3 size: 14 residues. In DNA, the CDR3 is TGTGCCAGCAGAAGACAGGGTAGCACAGATACGCAGTATTTT. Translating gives CASRRQGSTDTQYF.